This T cell receptor beta chain was obtained from a study of cytomegalovirus exposure and HLA in healthy donors. PCR was performed using 60 Vbeta and 13 Jbeta primers. Method: immunoSEQ multiplex PCR; TCRdb's copy keeps in-frame clones and lacks some. In the table there are 95,000 to 150,000 clones, 55% to 75% of which are singletons. Germline assignment: CDR1 LGHNA and CDR2 YSLEER. The CDR3 has 15 amino acids. V was pared by 3 bases and J by 2 bases, with 4 bases of the junction left unmatched. This receptor was taken from a woman between 40 and 55 years old in good health and CMV-seropositive. The chain is built from TRBV4-3 and TRBJ2-7; 10 bases align to TRBD1. The material sequenced was PBMCs. Written as DNA, the CDR3 is TGCGCCAGCAGCCAGGCCGGGACAGGGGCCTACGAGCAGTACTTC. Protein: CASSQAGTGAYEQYF.